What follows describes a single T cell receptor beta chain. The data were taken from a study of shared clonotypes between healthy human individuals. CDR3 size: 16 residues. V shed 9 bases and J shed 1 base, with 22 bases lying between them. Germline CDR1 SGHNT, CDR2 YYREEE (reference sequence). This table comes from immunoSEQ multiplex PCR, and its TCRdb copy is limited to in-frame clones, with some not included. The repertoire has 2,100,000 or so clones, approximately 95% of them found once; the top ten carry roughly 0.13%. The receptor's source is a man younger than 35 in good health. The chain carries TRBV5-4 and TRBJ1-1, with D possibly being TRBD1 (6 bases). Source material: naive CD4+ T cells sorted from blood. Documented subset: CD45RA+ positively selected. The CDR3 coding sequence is TGTGCCACCAAACAAGGGGGAGGGAAAACGAACACTGAAGCTTTCTTT. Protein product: CATKQGGGKTNTEAFF.